What follows describes a single TCR beta chain. Trimming took 0 bases from V and 6 from J; bases not matched to a gene: 4. The CDR3 consists of 14 residues. Per germline, CDR1 GTSNPN and CDR2 SVGIG (reference sequence). The PCR was carried out with 60 Vbeta primers and 13 Jbeta primers. Here immunoSEQ multiplex PCR was the method, and the copy in TCRdb shows in-frame clones only, minus some. Of about 130,000 clones listed, 84% are singletons. The data originate from a study of cytomegalovirus exposure and HLA in healthy donors. J is TRBJ2-3 and V is TRBV30; 9 nucleotides line up with TRBD2. Material: PBMCs. The clonotype comes from a man between 50 and 59 years old in good health and CMV-seronegative. CDR3 sequence reads: CAWSVGGGADTQYF. DNA for the CDR3: TGTGCCTGGAGTGTAGGCGGGGGGGCTGATACGCAGTATTTT.